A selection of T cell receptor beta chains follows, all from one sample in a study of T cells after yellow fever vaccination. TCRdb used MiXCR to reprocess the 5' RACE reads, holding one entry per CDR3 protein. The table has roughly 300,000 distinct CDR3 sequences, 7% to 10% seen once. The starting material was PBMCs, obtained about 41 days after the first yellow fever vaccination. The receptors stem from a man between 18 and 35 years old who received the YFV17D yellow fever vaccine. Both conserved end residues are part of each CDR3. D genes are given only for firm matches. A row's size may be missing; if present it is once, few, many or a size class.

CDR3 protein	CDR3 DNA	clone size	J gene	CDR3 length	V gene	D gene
CASSYVGGGTYNEQFF	TGTGCCAGCAGTTACGTGGGGGGAGGAACCTACAATGAGCAGTTCTTC	few	TRBJ2-1	16	TRBV6-2/TRBV6-3	NA
CASSLGDRGHSGELFF	TGTGCCAGCAGTTTAGGGGACAGGGGGCATAGCGGGGAGCTGTTTTTT	few	TRBJ2-2	16	TRBV28	TRBD1
CASSSPGGNEKLFF	TGTGCCAGCAGTTCCCCAGGGGGGAATGAAAAACTGTTTTTT	many	TRBJ1-4	14	TRBV27	TRBD1
CASSLGTETTEAFF	TGCGCCAGCAGCTTGGGGACGGAAACTACTGAAGCTTTCTTT	few	TRBJ1-1	14	TRBV5-1	NA
CASSSLQIMNTEAFF	TGTGCCAGCAGCTCGTTACAGATTATGAACACTGAAGCTTTCTTT	many	TRBJ1-1	15	TRBV5-5	NA
CASSQDGHRNSPLHF	TGCGCCAGCAGCCAAGATGGTCACCGAAATTCACCCCTCCACTTT	many	TRBJ1-6	15	TRBV4-3	NA
CSALPPVLNIQYF	TGCAGTGCCCTGCCCCCGGTGCTAAACATTCAGTACTTC	few	TRBJ2-4	13	TRBV20-1	NA
CSAAETETQYF	TGCAGTGCTGCCGAGACGGAGACCCAGTACTTC	few	TRBJ2-5	11	TRBV20-1	NA
CASSASSQGAQPQHF	TGTGCCAGCAGTGCCTCTTCACAGGGGGCTCAGCCCCAGCATTTT	NA	TRBJ1-5	15	TRBV6-1	TRBD1
CASSGTPGQPYRDTQYF	TGTGCCAGCAGTGGGACCCCGGGACAGCCTTATAGAGATACGCAGTATTTT	many	TRBJ2-3	17	TRBV7-8	TRBD1
CASSLVGLAKNIQYF	TGCGCCAGCAGCTTAGTGGGTTTAGCCAAAAACATTCAGTACTTC	NA	TRBJ2-4	15	TRBV5-1	NA
CSARDRRTYEQYF	TGCAGTGCCCGGGACAGGCGCACCTACGAGCAGTACTTC	NA	TRBJ2-7	13	TRBV20-1	TRBD1
CATSDSRTEKRNYGYTF	TGTGCCACCAGTGATTCACGGACAGAAAAACGTAACTATGGCTACACCTTC	NA	TRBJ1-2	17	TRBV24-1	NA
CSARTLQGEGSPLHF	TGCAGTGCCCGGACCTTACAGGGGGAGGGCTCACCCCTCCACTTT	few	TRBJ1-6	15	TRBV20-1	TRBD1
CASIQSKNTEAFF	TGTGCCAGCATTCAGAGTAAGAACACTGAAGCTTTCTTT	few	TRBJ1-1	13	TRBV6-2/TRBV6-3	NA
CASSITGNEAFF	TGTGCCAGCAGCATTACAGGGAATGAAGCTTTCTTT	few	TRBJ1-1	12	TRBV5-4	NA
CASSLADGTQYF	TGTGCCAGCAGCTTAGCGGATGGGACCCAGTACTTC	few	TRBJ2-5	12	TRBV7-9	NA
CASSRGQRREKLFF	TGCGCCAGCAGCCGGGGACAGCGACGGGAAAAACTGTTTTTT	NA	TRBJ1-4	14	TRBV4-1	TRBD1
CASSLGHGWGGGEQFF	TGCGCCAGCAGCTTAGGTCACGGATGGGGGGGAGGTGAGCAGTTCTTC	few	TRBJ2-1	16	TRBV5-1	TRBD2
CASSPRLAGYNEQYF	TGTGCCAGCAGCCCTCGACTAGCGGGGTACAACGAGCAGTACTTC	NA	TRBJ2-7	15	TRBV7-2	TRBD2
CASSADLLNYGYTF	TGTGCCAGCAGCGCGGACCTATTAAACTATGGCTACACCTTC	NA	TRBJ1-2	14	TRBV9	NA
CASSRRAGDSYEQYF	TGTGCCAGCAGCCGACGGGCAGGCGACTCCTACGAGCAGTACTTC	NA	TRBJ2-7	15	TRBV6-1	NA
CASSFLEETGGYETQYF	TGTGCCAGCAGCTTTCTCGAAGAGACAGGGGGCTATGAGACCCAGTACTTC	NA	TRBJ2-5	17	TRBV7-2	TRBD1
CASSQEPVGQGHQPQHF	TGTGCCAGCAGCCAAGAACCGGTAGGACAGGGACATCAGCCCCAGCATTTT	NA	TRBJ1-5	17	TRBV4-2	TRBD1
CASSQPTDYNEKLFF	TGCGCCAGCAGCCAGCCGACAGACTATAATGAAAAACTGTTTTTT	NA	TRBJ1-4	15	TRBV4-3	NA
CASSVDYRREETQYF	TGTGCCAGCAGCGTAGATTACAGGCGGGAGGAGACCCAGTACTTC	few	TRBJ2-5	15	TRBV9	TRBD2
CASSFEGVDTEAFF	TGTGCCAGCAGTTTCGAGGGCGTGGACACTGAAGCTTTCTTT	few	TRBJ1-1	14	TRBV12-3/TRBV12-4	NA
CASSYSRRTGALGSPLHF	TGTGCCAGCAGTTACTCCCGCCGGACAGGGGCCCTGGGTTCACCCCTCCACTTT	few	TRBJ1-6	18	TRBV6-5	TRBD1
CASTPRALGDTQYF	TGCGCCAGTACCCCGAGGGCCTTGGGAGATACGCAGTATTTT	many	TRBJ2-3	14	TRBV5-1	NA
CASRERRGGNQPQHF	TGTGCCAGCAGGGAGCGGAGGGGAGGCAATCAGCCCCAGCATTTT	few	TRBJ1-5	15	TRBV6-1	NA
CASMGGELFF	TGTGCCAGCATGGGAGGGGAGCTGTTTTTT	many	TRBJ2-2	10	TRBV6-2/TRBV6-3	NA
CASSLGSTSGANVLTF	TGCGCCAGCAGCTTGGGATCTACCTCTGGGGCCAACGTCCTGACTTTC	NA	TRBJ2-6	16	TRBV5-1	NA
CASNPGIGQGRGRTNEKLFF	TGTGCCAGCAACCCCGGGATAGGACAGGGCAGAGGTCGTACTAATGAAAAACTGTTTTTT	NA	TRBJ1-4	20	TRBV7-9	TRBD1
CASSEWGSTEAFF	TGTGCCAGCAGTGAATGGGGTTCCACTGAAGCTTTCTTT	many	TRBJ1-1	13	TRBV25-1	NA
CASSPITGGLGEQFF	TGTGCCAGCAGTCCGATCACGGGGGGGCTTGGTGAGCAGTTCTTC	many	TRBJ2-1	15	TRBV27	TRBD2
CASSPRLGRYQETQYF	TGTGCCAGCTCACCACGACTTGGGCGGTACCAAGAGACCCAGTACTTC	NA	TRBJ2-5	16	TRBV18	NA
CASRFNYDSTGELFF	TGCGCCAGCAGGTTTAATTACGACAGCACCGGGGAGCTGTTTTTT	few	TRBJ2-2	15	TRBV5-1	NA